One T cell receptor beta chain is described in this entry. Cohort allocation depended upon clinical history that participants reported. This CDR3 comprises 14 residues. CDR1 and CDR2 from the germline V gene are SEHNR and FQNEAQ (reference sequence). Trimming removed 5 bases from V and 8 bases from J; junction bases left unmatched: 8. This sample is drawn from a study of blood T cell repertoires in COVID-19. How the authors handled the data: The authors estimated nucleated cell counts from reference gene primer amplification. The assay was immunoSEQ multiplex PCR, and TCRdb's table has in-frame clones only and misses some. The V and J calls and clone size come from that table; D and trimming were worked out from the DNA. The data contain about 230,000 clones, approximately 90% of them seen just once; the ten biggest clones take up roughly 2.4%.

The receptor was isolated from a woman aged 40 to 49 with acute COVID-19. The sequenced material came from PBMCs or T cells enriched from blood (not recorded which). The gene calls are TRBV7-9 and TRBJ1-4; 7 bases align to TRBD1. The CDR3 region has the DNA TGTGCCAGCAGCCTAACAGGGGTTGGGGAAAAACTGTTTTTT. Residues: CASSLTGVGEKLFF. Supplemented by reference TRBV7-9 and TRBJ1-4, the full variable domain reads DTGVSQNPRHKITKRGQNVTFRCDPISEHNRLYWYRQTLGQGPEFLTYFQNEAQLEKSRLLSDRFSAERPKGSFSTLEIQRTEQGDSAMYLCASSLTGVGEKLFFGSGTQLSVL.